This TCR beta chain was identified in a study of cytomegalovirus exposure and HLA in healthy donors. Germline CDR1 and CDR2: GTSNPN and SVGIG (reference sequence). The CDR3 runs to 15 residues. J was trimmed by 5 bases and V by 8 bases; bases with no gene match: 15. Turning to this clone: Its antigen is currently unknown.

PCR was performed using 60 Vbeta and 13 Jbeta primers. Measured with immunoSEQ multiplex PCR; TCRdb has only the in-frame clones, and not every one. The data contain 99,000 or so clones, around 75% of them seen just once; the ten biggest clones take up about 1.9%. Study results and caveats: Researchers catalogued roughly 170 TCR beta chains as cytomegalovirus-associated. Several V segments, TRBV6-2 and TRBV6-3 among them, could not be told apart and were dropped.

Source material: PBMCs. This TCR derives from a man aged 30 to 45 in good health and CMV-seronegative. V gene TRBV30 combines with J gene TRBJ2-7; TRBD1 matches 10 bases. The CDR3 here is CAGRTPGTGDHEQYF. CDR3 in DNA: TGTGCCGGACGAACTCCGGGGACAGGGGATCACGAGCAGTACTTC.